The 22 T cell receptor beta chains in this list originate from one sample, sequenced in a study of blood T cell repertoires in COVID-19. Data came from immunoSEQ multiplex PCR; TCRdb stores just in-frame clones and leaves some out. The data contain more than 60,000 clones, 85% to 90% of them seen just once; the ten biggest clones take up about 4.9%. The source material was peripheral blood. The receptor set was obtained from a woman aged 50 to 60 with active COVID-19.

The CDR3 here is CASSSGTSIEETQYF. CDR3 nucleotides: TGTGCCAGCAGTTCCGGGACTAGCATAGAAGAGACCCAGTACTTC. The genes are TRBV6-2 or TRBV6-3 and TRBJ2-5, with TRBD2 identical over 9 bases. Trimming cost V 4 bases and J 3 bases; bases outside gene matches: 6. This CDR3 has 15 amino acids. Germline lookup yields CDR1 MNHEY and CDR2 SVGEGT.

The chain recombines TRBV28 with TRBJ1-1; the D is unclear. V lost 1 base and J lost 0, with 12 bases in between. This CDR3 is built from 16 residues. The germline V gene has CDR1 MDHEN and CDR2 SYDVKM. In DNA form, the CDR3 reads TGTGCCAGCAGTTTATCCTCCGGGAAGATGAACACTGAAGCTTTCTTT. This translates into CASSLSSGKMNTEAFF.

This clone was observed once. This sequence joins TRBV6-6 and TRBJ2-7; TRBD1 might be the D (5 bases). Germline CDR1 and CDR2: MNHNY and SVGAGI (reference sequence). The V gene lost 4 bases and the J gene lost 1 base, with 11 bases spanning the gap. The CDR3 loop spans 14 amino acids. The CDR3 region is CASSSQDKSYEQYF. CDR3 coding DNA: TGTGCCAGCAGTTCTCAGGACAAATCCTACGAGCAGTACTTC.

The chain links TRBV30 to TRBJ2-7, with 13 bases identical to TRBD2. This CDR3 region has 16 residues. Germline V CDR1 and CDR2: GTSNPN, SVGIG (reference sequence). With V trimmed by 3 bases and J by 2 bases, 7 bases remained unmatched. For the CDR3, the DNA is TGTGCCTGGAGCCCCATTGGACTAGCGGGAGCCTACGAGCAGTACTTC. Its protein is CAWSPIGLAGAYEQYF.

The chain is built from TRBV2 and TRBJ2-6; D uncertain. From germline, CDR1 is SNHLY and CDR2 FYNNEI. The CDR3 is made up of 15 amino acids. Between the trimmed V and J ends, which lost 4 bases and 0 bases, there was a span of 7 bases. Here the CDR3 reads CASSVTSSGANVLTF. Here the CDR3 DNA reads TGTGCCAGCAGTGTTACGAGCTCTGGGGCCAACGTCCTGACTTTC.

V is TRBV11-2 and J is TRBJ2-1; D gene ambiguous. V was clipped by 1 base and J by 7 bases, with 11 bases between them. CDR1 SGHAT and CDR2 FQNNGV come from the germline V gene. This CDR3 has 14 residues. This CDR3 is CASSLVLQDNEQFF. For the CDR3, the DNA is TGTGCCAGCAGCTTAGTCCTTCAGGATAATGAGCAGTTCTTC.

J is TRBJ1-1 and V is TRBV18; TRBD1 matches 8 bases. CDR3 length equals 14 residues. Germline trimming cut 5 bases from V and 3 bases from J; bases unmatched to any gene: 5. From germline, CDR1 is KGHSH and CDR2 LQKENI. CDR3 in DNA: TGTGCCAGCTCAATCGGACAGGGACACACTGAAGCTTTCTTT. Protein: CASSIGQGHTEAFF.

The chain employs TRBV3-1 (or the pseudogene TRBV3-2) and TRBJ1-5, with D tentatively TRBD1 (5 bases). The V gene's germline CDR1 is LGHDT and CDR2 YNNKEL (reference sequence). V gave up 1 base and J gave up 3 bases, with 10 bases separating them. This CDR3 is built from 15 residues. CDR3 loop: CASSQARDLNQPQHF. The CDR3, as DNA: TGTGCCAGCAGCCAAGCCAGGGATCTCAATCAGCCCCAGCATTTT.

J is TRBJ1-6 and V is TRBV6-4; TRBD1 matches 8 bases. The germline V gene has CDR1 MRHNA and CDR2 SNTAGT. The CDR3 has 14 residues. J was trimmed by 8 bases and V by 6 bases; bases with no gene match: 6. The CDR3 DNA follows: TGTGCCAGCAGGGACAGGGAGAGGGATTCACCCCTCCACTTT. Amino acid sequence: CASRDRERDSPLHF.

J is TRBJ1-2 and V is TRBV28, with TRBD1 identical over 8 bases. The CDR3 sequence is 18 residues long. V shed 2 bases and J 5 bases; nucleotides not matched to a gene: 16. Germline-derived CDR1 and CDR2 are MDHEN and SYDVKM. CDR3 DNA: TGTGCCAGCAGTTTAGAAGTCGCGGCGGGACAGGATAAATATGGCTACACCTTC. Translated, it gives CASSLEVAAGQDKYGYTF.

The genes are TRBV15 and TRBJ2-3; D is perhaps TRBD2 (5 bases). This CDR3 has 16 residues. Deletions cut 1 base from V and 3 bases from J, with 14 bases between. CDR1 LNHNV and CDR2 YYDKDF come from the germline V gene (reference sequence). The CDR3 loop is CATSRVQARETDTQYF. DNA of the CDR3: TGTGCCACCAGCAGAGTACAAGCCCGGGAAACAGATACGCAGTATTTT.

This chain links TRBV28 with TRBJ2-3, with no clear D. The CDR3 has 15 amino acids. Germline CDR1 reads MDHEN; CDR2 reads SYDVKM. V was clipped by 2 bases and J by 2 bases, with 11 bases between them. CDR3 bases: TGTGCCAGCAGTTTAAGTAACTGGTACACAGATACGCAGTATTTT. The encoded protein is CASSLSNWYTDTQYF. The complete variable domain, with remaining parts taken from reference TRBV28 and TRBJ2-3, reads DVKVTQSSRYLVKRTGEKVFLECVQDMDHENMFWYRQDPGLGLRLIYFSYDVKMKEKGDIPEGYSVSREKKERFSLILESASTNQTSMYLCASSLSNWYTDTQYFGPGTRLTVL.

The J gene is TRBJ1-4, the V gene TRBV4-2; TRBD1 is a possible D gene (5 bases). CDR1 is LGHNA, CDR2 YNFKEQ, per germline. Trimming shortened V by 1 base and J by 7 bases, and 16 bases separated the two germline ends. This CDR3 is 16 amino acids long. The CDR3 spells CASSQGPDTPVEKLFF. The CDR3 coding sequence is TGTGCCAGCAGCCAAGGTCCGGACACCCCGGTTGAAAAACTGTTTTTT.

The CDR3 DNA is TGTGCCACCAGTGATTTGTGGACTAGCGACTCCTACAATGAGCAGTTCTTC. This codes for CATSDLWTSDSYNEQFF. V gene TRBV24-1 combines with J gene TRBJ2-1; 9 nucleotides align to TRBD2. The CDR3 totals 17 residues. The germline V gene has CDR1 KGHDR and CDR2 SFDVKD. V lost 0 bases, J lost 0 bases, and 2 bases stayed unmatched.

The chain's CDR3 is CAISAPAGTDSYEQYF. CDR3 sequence (DNA): TGTGCCATCAGTGCTCCAGCCGGGACAGACTCCTACGAGCAGTACTTC. This chain joins TRBV10-3 and TRBJ2-7; 7 bases match TRBD1. Germline CDR1 ENHRY, CDR2 SYGVKD. The CDR3 runs to 16 residues. The V gene end was trimmed by 4 bases and the J gene end by 0 bases; junction bases not matched to a gene: 9.

The CDR3 bases are TGTGCCAGCAGCGTCGTAGGGACTCGTGACGATACGCAGTATTTT. Protein: CASSVVGTRDDTQYF. V gene TRBV9 combines with J gene TRBJ2-3; TRBD2 might be the D (6 bases). The CDR3 is 15 residues long. Germline values: CDR1 SGDLS, CDR2 YYNGEE. V lost 2 bases and J 6 bases, leaving 16 bases between the germline ends.

The rearrangement uses TRBV19 and TRBJ2-5; TRBD1 agrees at 10 bases. J lost 2 bases, V lost 7 bases, and 7 bases had no gene match. The CDR3 is made up of 15 amino acids. Germline V gives CDR1 LNHDA, CDR2 SQIVND (reference sequence). For the CDR3, the DNA is TGTGCCAGTAACACGGGACAGGGGTTACAAGAGACCCAGTACTTC. This sequence encodes CASNTGQGLQETQYF.

Remarks on this clone: Germline and junction disagree at one end, which may indicate a read error. The J gene is TRBJ2-3, the V gene TRBV3-1 (or the pseudogene TRBV3-2), with 8 nucleotides matching TRBD2. Germline V gene lookup returns CDR1 LGHDT and CDR2 YNNKEL (reference sequence). CDR3 length: 16 amino acids. The CDR3 region is CASSQGLARSGDTQYF. In nucleotides, the CDR3 is TGTGCCAGCAGTCAAGGACTAGCTCGTTCGGGAGATACGCAGTATTTT.

The chain links TRBV7-7 to TRBJ2-3; 9 bases fit TRBD2. This CDR3 spans 16 amino acids. Trimming at V came to 5 bases and at J to 4 bases, leaving 10 bases not matched to a gene. Germline CDR1 is SSHAT and CDR2 is FNYEAQ (reference sequence). CDR3 region: CASSRAAGGSADTQYF. The CDR3 DNA follows: TGTGCCAGCAGCCGGGCGGCGGGAGGGTCCGCAGATACGCAGTATTTT.

This chain connects TRBV29-1 to TRBJ2-7, with TRBD2 identical over 7 bases. Germline V lookup: CDR1 SQVTM, CDR2 ANQGSEA. The V gene end was trimmed by 3 bases and the J gene end by 0 bases; junction bases not matched to a gene: 17. The length of the CDR3 is 18 residues. The CDR3 coding sequence is TGCAGCGTTGAGTCTGGCGGGACTACCAGTGCCCCCTCCTACGAGCAGTACTTC. Protein sequence: CSVESGGTTSAPSYEQYF.

V is TRBV11-2 and J is TRBJ2-1, with TRBD2 identical over 11 bases. CDR1 SGHAT and CDR2 FQNNGV come from the germline V gene. The trim removed 5 bases at V and 2 bases at J, leaving 2 bases unmatched. The CDR3 is 15 amino acids. CDR3 amino acids: CASSLSGRAYNEQFF. In nucleotides, the CDR3 is TGTGCCAGCAGCCTTAGCGGGAGGGCCTACAATGAGCAGTTCTTC.

The gene calls are TRBV4-1 and TRBJ2-2; 10 bases are shared with TRBD2. J gave up 5 bases and V 1 base, and 13 bases lay outside the gene matches. The CDR3 contains 19 residues. The germline gives CDR1 MGHRA, CDR2 YSYEKL. The DNA for the CDR3 is TGCGCCAGCAGCCAAGTGGCCCCACCGGGACTAGCGACGACCGGGGAGCTGTTTTTT. This codes for CASSQVAPPGLATTGELFF.